These 9 T cell receptor beta chains came from one sample sequenced in a study of blood T cells in healthy people across ages. Combining a sample-barcoded 5' primer with a J-beta primer mix, a second PCR ran for roughly 6 to 12 cycles. TCRdb re-called the 5' RACE reads through MiXCR, storing one row per CDR3 protein. The sample consists of some 1,500,000 distinct CDR3 sequences, about 45% of them appearing once. Material for sequencing was blood. All receptors derive from a woman under 30 in good health.

This chain connects TRBV19 to TRBJ2-7; 9 nucleotides match TRBD1. CDR3 length: 14 residues. The V gene end was trimmed by 5 bases and the J gene end by 6 bases; junction bases not matched to a gene: 8. The germline V gene has CDR1 LNHDA and CDR2 SQIVND (reference sequence). Here the CDR3 DNA reads TGTGCCAGTAGTGCGACCGGGACAGGGCCCGAGCAGTACTTC. This gives the protein CASSATGTGPEQYF.

In this sample, this clonotype turned up many times. V gene TRBV10-3 combines with J gene TRBJ2-1; D not resolved. The CDR3 spans 14 residues. Germline V lookup: CDR1 ENHRY, CDR2 SYGVKD. Trimming shortened V by 0 bases and J by 2 bases, and 5 bases separated the two germline ends. In DNA, the CDR3 is TGTGCCATCAGTGAGTCTTCTGCCTACAATGAGCAGTTCTTC. Amino acids: CAISESSAYNEQFF.

This clonotype was observed many times. V and J are TRBV7-2 and TRBJ2-1; D perhaps matches TRBD2 (6 bases). CDR1 and CDR2 (germline): SGHTA, FQGNSA. The V and J ends lost 2 bases and 15 bases respectively, with 17 bases between them. The CDR3 has 13 residues. Written as DNA, the CDR3 is TGTGCCAGCAGCTTATCTTCGGGACTTGTTCGGTTCTTC. Translation: CASSLSSGLVRFF.

The chain recombines TRBV4-1 with TRBJ1-2; maybe TRBD1 (5 bases). The CDR3 spans 14 residues. Germline CDR1 and CDR2: MGHRA and YSYEKL. Deletions cut 8 bases from V and 4 bases from J, with 17 bases between. CDR3 region: CASAKGPAAYGYTF. The CDR3 coding sequence is TGCGCCAGCGCAAAGGGGCCGGCGGCCTATGGCTACACCTTC.

This clonotype showed up just a few times. The rearrangement links TRBV20-1 to TRBJ2-3; TRBD2 might be the D (5 bases). The CDR3 totals 15 residues. Deletions cut 3 bases from V and 6 bases from J, with 19 bases between. Germline CDR1 reads DFQATT; CDR2 reads SNEGSKA (reference sequence). The CDR3 DNA follows: TGCAGTGCTAGTCCGGACTCCCTCCTCCGGGATACGCAGTATTTT. Translation: CSASPDSLLRDTQYF.

This clonotype appeared a few times. J is TRBJ2-1 and V is TRBV20-1; D tentatively reads TRBD1 or TRBD2 (5 bases each). The germline CDR1 and CDR2 sequences are DFQATT and SNEGSKA (reference sequence). This CDR3 is built from 14 residues. The V end lost 2 bases, the J end lost 1 base, and 9 bases lay between the germline ends. CDR3 coding DNA: TGCAGTGCTAGACGGGACCGATCCTACAATGAGCAGTTCTTC. This sequence encodes CSARRDRSYNEQFF.

V and J are TRBV6-6 and TRBJ2-7, with 8 bases fitting TRBD2. The V and J ends lost 6 bases and 7 bases, in that order; junction bases with no gene match: 5. Germline CDR1 and CDR2: MNHNY and SVGAGI (reference sequence). This CDR3 is 12 amino acids long. The CDR3 DNA is TGTGCCAGCAGCGGGACTAGGTTTGAGCAGTACTTC. This translates into CASSGTRFEQYF.

The genes are TRBV27 and TRBJ2-2; the D is unclear. Germline-derived CDR1 and CDR2 are MNHEY and SMNVEV (reference sequence). V dropped 5 bases and J dropped 5 bases, with 12 bases sitting between them. The CDR3 is 14 residues long. CDR3 protein: CASSAARGTGELFF. The CDR3 bases are TGTGCCAGCAGTGCCGCTCGAGGTACCGGGGAGCTGTTTTTT.

The chain recombines TRBV28 with TRBJ2-7; D not resolved. With 6 bases removed from V and 0 bases from J, the gap between germline ends came to 27 bases. The CDR3 length is 19 residues. The V gene's germline CDR1 is MDHEN and CDR2 SYDVKM. CDR3 DNA sequence: TGTGCCAGCAGCTTTATAAACACTTTCGGACGGCCAAGCTCCTACGAGCAGTACTTC. This translates into CASSFINTFGRPSSYEQYF.